Presented here are 25 T cell receptor beta chains from one specimen sequenced in a study of blood T cell repertoires in COVID-19. The repertoire was sequenced with immunoSEQ multiplex PCR; TCRdb's copy has only in-frame clones and lacks some. The sample lists 300,000 to 400,000 clones; approximately 89% were seen once. The material sequenced was peripheral blood. These receptor sequences come from a woman between 18 and 29 years old who had recovered from COVID-19.

The table lists this clone with a count of one. The chain is built from TRBV6-5 and TRBJ2-2; 10 bases fit TRBD2. CDR1 is MNHEY and CDR2 is SVGAGI in the germline V gene. V was pared by 7 bases and J by 3 bases, with 2 bases of the junction left unmatched. The CDR3 loop spans 14 amino acids. DNA for the CDR3: TGTGCCAGCACCGGGACTAGCGACACCGGGGAGCTGTTTTTT. Translated, it gives CASTGTSDTGELFF.

This chain connects TRBV9 to TRBJ1-2, with TRBD1 identical over 7 bases. V dropped 3 bases and J dropped 0; count of bases not matched to a gene: 2. This CDR3 region has 14 residues. The germline CDR1 and CDR2 sequences are SGDLS and YYNGEE. This CDR3 reads CASSATGSNYGYTF. The CDR3 DNA reads TGTGCCAGCAGCGCGACAGGGTCTAACTATGGCTACACCTTC.

The chain carries TRBV10-1 and TRBJ1-6; D is perhaps TRBD1 (5 bases). Germline CDR1 is WNHNN and CDR2 is SYGVQD (reference sequence). Trimming shortened V by 3 bases and J by 3 bases, and 12 bases separated the two germline ends. This CDR3 has 16 amino acids. This CDR3 reads CASSEMGQVYNSPLHF. The CDR3 DNA sequence: TGCGCCAGCAGTGAAATGGGGCAGGTCTATAATTCACCCCTCCACTTT.

The chain recombines TRBV5-8 with TRBJ1-5, with TRBD1 matching 9 bases. Germline assignment: CDR1 SGHTS and CDR2 YDEGEE. The CDR3 extends over 15 amino acids. V gave up 4 bases and J gave up 3 bases; unmatched junction bases: 5. The CDR3 bases are TGTGCCAGCAGCACTAGGACAGGGGACAATCAGCCCCAGCATTTT. Its protein is CASSTRTGDNQPQHF.

This clone appeared a few times. In DNA form, the CDR3 reads TGTGCCACAACTCAGGGCTCGAACACTGAAGCTTTCTTT. Encoded protein: CATTQGSNTEAFF. V is TRBV19 and J is TRBJ1-1; D may be TRBD1 (5 bases). Per the germline V gene, CDR1 is LNHDA and CDR2 is SQIVND (reference sequence). V dropped 10 bases and J dropped 1 base, with 13 bases sitting between them. The CDR3 runs to 13 residues.

The chain links TRBV30 to TRBJ2-6; no definite D call. The CDR3 covers 14 residues. The germline V gene has CDR1 GTSNPN and CDR2 SVGIG (reference sequence). V lost 8 bases, J lost 0 bases, and 11 bases lay in between. The CDR3 protein is CASQALSGANVLTF. The CDR3 bases are TGTGCCAGCCAAGCCCTCTCTGGGGCCAACGTCCTGACTTTC. Full variable domain (missing parts from reference TRBV30 and TRBJ2-6): SQTIHQWPATLVQPVGSPLSLECTVEGTSNPNLYWYRQAAGRGLQLLFYSVGIGQISSEVPQNLSASRPQDRQFILSSKKLLLSDSGFYLCASQALSGANVLTFGAGSRLTVL.

The chain employs TRBV6-1 and TRBJ2-7, with 7 bases fitting TRBD1. Germline CDR1 reads MNHNS; CDR2 reads SASEGT. The CDR3 loop spans 16 amino acids. The trim removed 1 base at V and 1 base at J, leaving 7 bases unmatched. As DNA, the CDR3 is TGTGCCAGCAGTGAAGTGATAGGGGGCCCTTCCTACGAGCAGTACGTC. Protein sequence: CASSEVIGGPSYEQYV.

The DNA of the CDR3 is TGTGCCAGCAGTTATGGGGCCTTTGGGCAAAATCAGCCCCAGCATTTT. The encoded protein is CASSYGAFGQNQPQHF. The chain couples TRBV6-2 or TRBV6-3 to TRBJ1-5, with D tentatively TRBD1 (5 bases). The germline CDR1 and CDR2 sequences are MNHEY and SVGEGT. The CDR3 loop spans 16 amino acids. With 3 bases removed from V and 4 bases from J, the gap between germline ends came to 16 bases.

The chain carries TRBV3-1 (or the pseudogene TRBV3-2) and TRBJ2-1, with 13 bases that match TRBD2. CDR1 and CDR2 from the germline V gene are LGHDT and YNNKEL (reference sequence). This CDR3 comprises 18 residues. J gave up 2 bases and V 4 bases, and 8 bases lay outside the gene matches. CDR3 sequence reads: CASSRRLAGGRTYNEQFF. CDR3 DNA: TGTGCCAGCAGCCGACGACTAGCGGGAGGACGAACCTACAATGAGCAGTTCTTC.

The chain has TRBV6-2 or TRBV6-3 and TRBJ1-5; tentatively, D is TRBD1 (5 bases). The V gene lost 6 bases and the J gene lost 6 bases, with 12 bases spanning the gap. The germline CDR1 and CDR2 sequences are MNHEY and SVGEGT. This CDR3 has 13 amino acids. The CDR3 reads CASRYLGGQPQHF. In DNA, the CDR3 is TGTGCCAGCAGGTACCTCGGGGGTCAGCCCCAGCATTTT.

This clone was seen only a few times. The gene calls are TRBV10-3 and TRBJ1-3; no clear D gene. Germline assignment: CDR1 ENHRY and CDR2 SYGVKD. The CDR3 extends over 15 amino acids. V lost 4 bases and J lost 0, with 10 bases in between. The CDR3, as DNA: TGTGCCATCAGTGCAGACCGGGGCTCTGGAAACACCATATATTTT. Translated, it gives CAISADRGSGNTIYF.

The chain has TRBV6-2 or TRBV6-3 and TRBJ2-4; 7 bases line up with TRBD2. CDR1 and CDR2 from the germline V gene are MNHEY and SVGEGT. The CDR3 is 13 residues long. J lost 7 bases, V lost 5 bases, and 5 bases had no gene match. The CDR3 sequence is CASSDWGGNIQYF. For the CDR3, the DNA is TGTGCCAGCAGTGACTGGGGGGGGAACATTCAGTACTTC.

The chain joins TRBV7-9 to TRBJ1-6; TRBD1 matches at 9 bases. This CDR3 is 16 amino acids long. Losses at the gene ends were 5 bases for V and 5 bases for J; bases not matched to a gene: 7. Germline CDR1 SEHNR, CDR2 FQNEAQ (reference sequence). This CDR3 reads CASSTMTGGNNSPLHF. CDR3 bases: TGTGCCAGCAGCACCATGACAGGGGGGAATAATTCACCCCTCCACTTT. Full variable domain (outside the CDR3, taken from reference TRBV7-9 and TRBJ1-6): DTGVSQNPRHKITKRGQNVTFRCDPISEHNRLYWYRQTLGQGPEFLTYFQNEAQLEKSRLLSDRFSAERPKGSFSTLEIQRTEQGDSAMYLCASSTMTGGNNSPLHFGNGTRLTVT.

J is TRBJ2-5 and V is TRBV28, with D possibly TRBD2 on 5 matching bases. V lost 5 bases, J lost 3 bases, and 13 bases lay in between. CDR1 and CDR2 from the germline V gene are MDHEN and SYDVKM. This CDR3 has 14 residues. CDR3 loop: CASSDTDFKETQYF. CDR3 bases: TGTGCCAGCAGTGATACGGACTTCAAAGAGACCCAGTACTTC.

V is TRBV5-4 and J is TRBJ1-2; perhaps TRBD1 as D (5 bases). In germline, CDR1 is SGHNT, CDR2 YYREEE (reference sequence). There are 16 residues in the CDR3. V lost 2 bases to trimming and J lost 5 bases, with 19 bases between them. The CDR3 here is CASSFTPWQGGYGYTF. DNA for the CDR3: TGTGCCAGCAGCTTTACTCCATGGCAGGGCGGATATGGCTACACCTTC.

The sample holds a few counts of this clone. This chain joins TRBV19 and TRBJ1-1; 10 nucleotides agree with TRBD1. The CDR3 is 17 amino acids. Germline lookup yields CDR1 LNHDA and CDR2 SQIVND (reference sequence). V trimming: 6 bases; J trimming: 5 bases; junction bases outside the gene matches: 15. CDR3: CASRMSSLTGGFTEAFF. The DNA for the CDR3 is TGTGCCAGTAGGATGTCATCCTTGACAGGGGGCTTTACTGAAGCTTTCTTT.

The rearrangement uses TRBV19 and TRBJ2-1, with 12 bases identical to TRBD2. The CDR3 is made up of 17 amino acids. J gave up 6 bases and V 0 bases, and 6 bases lay outside the gene matches. Germline lookup yields CDR1 LNHDA and CDR2 SQIVND (reference sequence). CDR3 sequence reads: CASSIDRASGRGNEQFF. The CDR3 DNA sequence: TGTGCCAGTAGTATAGATCGGGCTAGCGGGAGGGGCAATGAGCAGTTCTTC. The full variable domain, rest sourced from reference TRBV19 and TRBJ2-1, is DGGITQSPKYLFRKEGQNVTLSCEQNLNHDAMYWYRQDPGQGLRLIYYSQIVNDFQKGDIAEGYSVSREKKESFPLTVTSAQKNPTAFYLCASSIDRASGRGNEQFFGPGTRLTVL.

V usage is TRBV11-3 and J usage is TRBJ2-2; TRBD2 aligns across 8 bases. The germline V gene encodes CDR1 SGHNT and CDR2 YENEEA. CDR3 length equals 17 residues. The V gene end was trimmed by 0 bases and the J gene end by 5 bases; junction bases not matched to a gene: 8. CDR3 nucleotide sequence: TGTGCCAGCAGCTTAGATCTTGGGATAGCGGGGACCGGGGAGCTGTTTTTT. As protein: CASSLDLGIAGTGELFF.

CDR3 sequence: CASGLGDRGTNYGYTF. The CDR3 DNA follows: TGTGCTAGTGGTTTGGGGGACAGGGGCACTAACTATGGCTACACCTTC. The V gene is TRBV12-5, the J gene TRBJ1-2; 10 nucleotides line up with TRBD1. Germline CDR1 and CDR2: LGHNT and FRNRAP. Trimming removed 1 base from V and 0 bases from J; junction bases left unmatched: 2. The CDR3 extends over 16 amino acids.

This chain joins TRBV19 and TRBJ1-4; 8 nucleotides match TRBD1. The germline V gene has CDR1 LNHDA and CDR2 SQIVND (reference sequence). The CDR3 sequence is 15 residues long. V was pared by 3 bases and J by 5 bases, with 5 bases of the junction left unmatched. In DNA, the CDR3 is TGTGCCAGTAGTATTCTGGGACAGGAAAATGAAAAACTGTTTTTT. Translation gives CASSILGQENEKLFF. The full variable domain, its missing parts supplied by reference TRBV19 and TRBJ1-4, is DGGITQSPKYLFRKEGQNVTLSCEQNLNHDAMYWYRQDPGQGLRLIYYSQIVNDFQKGDIAEGYSVSREKKESFPLTVTSAQKNPTAFYLCASSILGQENEKLFFGSGTQLSVL.

The V and J genes are TRBV19 and TRBJ1-3, with 7 bases aligning to TRBD1. With 7 bases clipped from V and 3 bases from J, the junction kept 12 bases outside the gene matches. Germline V gene lookup returns CDR1 LNHDA and CDR2 SQIVND (reference sequence). The CDR3 loop spans 16 amino acids. The CDR3 nucleotides are TGTGCCAGTACCTACCCACAGGGGATTGTTGGAAACACCATATATTTT. Its translation is CASTYPQGIVGNTIYF.

This clone was counted once. This chain uses TRBV3-1 (or the pseudogene TRBV3-2) with TRBJ2-2; D call uncertain. The CDR3 runs 13 residues. CDR1 is LGHDT and CDR2 is YNNKEL in the germline V gene (reference sequence). V was pared by 3 bases and J by 7 bases, with 9 bases between. Here the CDR3 reads CASSHRGHGELFF. The DNA of the CDR3 is TGTGCCAGCAGCCACCGTGGGCACGGGGAGCTGTTTTTT.

The chain employs TRBV10-2 and TRBJ2-2; maybe TRBD2 (6 bases). Germline CDR1 reads WSHSY; CDR2 reads SAAADI. The CDR3 has 14 amino acids. V was clipped by 8 bases and J by 5 bases, with 15 bases between them. CDR3: CASGLSGDTGELFF. The CDR3, as DNA: TGCGCCAGCGGACTCTCGGGGGATACCGGGGAGCTGTTTTTT.

The chain combines TRBV7-9 with TRBJ2-5, with D possibly matching TRBD1 (6 bases). The CDR3 spans 13 residues. The V end was cut by 1 base, the J end by 12 bases, with 15 bases between. Looked up from germline, CDR1 is SEHNR and CDR2 is FQNEAQ (reference sequence). The CDR3 reads CASSLGGRRGKYF. CDR3 nucleotides: TGTGCCAGCAGCTTAGGGGGGCGCCGAGGGAAGTACTTC.

This chain links TRBV30 with TRBJ1-1, with TRBD1 as a possible D gene (6 bases). Germline V CDR1 and CDR2: GTSNPN, SVGIG (reference sequence). The CDR3 spans 13 residues. The V end was cut by 2 bases, the J end by 11 bases, with 18 bases between. Here the CDR3 DNA reads TGTGCCTGGAGTCAACCCCGGACAGTACCCGCTTTCTTT. Protein: CAWSQPRTVPAFF.